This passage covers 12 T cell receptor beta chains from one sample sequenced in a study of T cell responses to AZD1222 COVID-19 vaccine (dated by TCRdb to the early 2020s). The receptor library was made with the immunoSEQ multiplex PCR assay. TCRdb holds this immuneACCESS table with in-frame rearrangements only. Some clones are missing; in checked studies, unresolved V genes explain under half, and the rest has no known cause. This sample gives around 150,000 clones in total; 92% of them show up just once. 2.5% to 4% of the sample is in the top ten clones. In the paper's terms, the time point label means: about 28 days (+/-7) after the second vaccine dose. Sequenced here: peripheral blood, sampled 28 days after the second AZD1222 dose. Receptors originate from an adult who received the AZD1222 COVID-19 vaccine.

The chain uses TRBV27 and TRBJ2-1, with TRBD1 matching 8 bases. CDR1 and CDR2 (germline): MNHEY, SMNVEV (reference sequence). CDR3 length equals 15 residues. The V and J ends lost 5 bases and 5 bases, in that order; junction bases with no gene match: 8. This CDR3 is CASSLDRGVNNEQFF. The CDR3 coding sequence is TGTGCCAGCAGTCTCGACAGGGGCGTAAACAATGAGCAGTTCTTC.

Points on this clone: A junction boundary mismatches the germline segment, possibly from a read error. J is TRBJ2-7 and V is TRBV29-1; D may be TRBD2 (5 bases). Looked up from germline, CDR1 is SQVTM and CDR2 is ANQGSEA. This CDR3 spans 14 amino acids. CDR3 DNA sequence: TGCAGCGCCACCGGGATGTTGGCCTCCCACGAGCAGTACTTC. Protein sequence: CSATGMLASHEQYF.

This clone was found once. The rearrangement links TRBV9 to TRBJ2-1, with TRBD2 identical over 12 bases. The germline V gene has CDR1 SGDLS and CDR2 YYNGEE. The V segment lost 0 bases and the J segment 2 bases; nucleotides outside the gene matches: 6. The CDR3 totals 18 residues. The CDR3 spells CASSVGASGRGTYNEQFF. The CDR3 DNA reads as TGTGCCAGCAGCGTAGGGGCTAGCGGGAGGGGAACCTACAATGAGCAGTTCTTC.

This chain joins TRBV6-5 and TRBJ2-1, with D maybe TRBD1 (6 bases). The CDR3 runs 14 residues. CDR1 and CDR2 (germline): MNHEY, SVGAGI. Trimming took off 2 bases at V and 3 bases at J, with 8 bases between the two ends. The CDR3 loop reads CASSYGTSYNEQFF. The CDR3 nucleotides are TGTGCCAGCAGTTACGGGACAAGCTACAATGAGCAGTTCTTC.

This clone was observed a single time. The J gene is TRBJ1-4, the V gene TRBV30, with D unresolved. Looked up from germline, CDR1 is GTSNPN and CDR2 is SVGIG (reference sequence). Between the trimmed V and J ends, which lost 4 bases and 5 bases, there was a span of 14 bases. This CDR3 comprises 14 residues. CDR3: CAWTSGRRNEKLFF. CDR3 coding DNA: TGTGCCTGGACCTCCGGGAGGAGGAATGAAAAACTGTTTTTT. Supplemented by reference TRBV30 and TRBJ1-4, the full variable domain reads SQTIHQWPATLVQPVGSPLSLECTVEGTSNPNLYWYRQAAGRGLQLLFYSVGIGQISSEVPQNLSASRPQDRQFILSSKKLLLSDSGFYLCAWTSGRRNEKLFFGSGTQLSVL.

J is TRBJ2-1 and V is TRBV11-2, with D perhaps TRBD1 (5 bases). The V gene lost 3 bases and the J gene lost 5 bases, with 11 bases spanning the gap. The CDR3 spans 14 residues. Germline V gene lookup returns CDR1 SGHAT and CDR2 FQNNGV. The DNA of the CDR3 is TGTGCCAGCAGCTTTATAAGGGGTGACAATGAGCAGTTCTTC. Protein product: CASSFIRGDNEQFF.

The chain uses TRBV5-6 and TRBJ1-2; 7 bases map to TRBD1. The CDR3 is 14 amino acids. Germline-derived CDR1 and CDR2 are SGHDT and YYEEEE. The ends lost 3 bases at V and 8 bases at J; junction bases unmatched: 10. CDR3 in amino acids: CASSYQTGFLGYTF. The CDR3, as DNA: TGTGCCAGCAGCTACCAGACAGGGTTCCTCGGCTACACCTTC.

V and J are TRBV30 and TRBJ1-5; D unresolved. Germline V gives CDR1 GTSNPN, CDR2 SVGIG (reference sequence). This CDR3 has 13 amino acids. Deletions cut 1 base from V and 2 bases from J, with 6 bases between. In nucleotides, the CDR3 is TGTGCCTGGAGTGCGTGGGGCAATCAGCCCCAGCATTTT. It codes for CAWSAWGNQPQHF. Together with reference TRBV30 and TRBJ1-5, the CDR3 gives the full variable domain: SQTIHQWPATLVQPVGSPLSLECTVEGTSNPNLYWYRQAAGRGLQLLFYSVGIGQISSEVPQNLSASRPQDRQFILSSKKLLLSDSGFYLCAWSAWGNQPQHFGDGTRLSIL.

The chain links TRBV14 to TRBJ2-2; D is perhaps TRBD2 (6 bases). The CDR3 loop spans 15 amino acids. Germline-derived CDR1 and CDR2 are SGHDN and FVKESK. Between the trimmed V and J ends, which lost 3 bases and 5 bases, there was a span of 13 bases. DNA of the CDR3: TGTGCCAGCAGCCACTGGAGGGTGTTTACCGGGGAGCTGTTTTTT. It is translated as CASSHWRVFTGELFF.

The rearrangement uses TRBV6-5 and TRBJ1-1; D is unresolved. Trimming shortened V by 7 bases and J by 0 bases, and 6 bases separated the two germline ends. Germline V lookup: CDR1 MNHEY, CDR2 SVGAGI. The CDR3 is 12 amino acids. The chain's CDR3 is CASMWMNTEAFF. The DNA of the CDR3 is TGTGCCAGCATGTGGATGAACACTGAAGCTTTCTTT.

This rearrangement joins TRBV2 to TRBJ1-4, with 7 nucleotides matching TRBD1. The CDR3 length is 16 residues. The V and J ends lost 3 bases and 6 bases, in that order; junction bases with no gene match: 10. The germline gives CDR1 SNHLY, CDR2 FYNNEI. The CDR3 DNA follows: TGTGCCAGCAGTGACGACCAGGGGGAGAAGGATGAAAAACTGTTTTTT. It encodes CASSDDQGEKDEKLFF.

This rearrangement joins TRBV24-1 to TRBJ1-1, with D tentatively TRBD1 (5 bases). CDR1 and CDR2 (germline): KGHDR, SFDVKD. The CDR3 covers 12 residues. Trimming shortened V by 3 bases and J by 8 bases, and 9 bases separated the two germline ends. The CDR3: CATSDPGTEAFF. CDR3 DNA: TGTGCCACCAGTGATCCCGGGACCGAAGCTTTCTTT.